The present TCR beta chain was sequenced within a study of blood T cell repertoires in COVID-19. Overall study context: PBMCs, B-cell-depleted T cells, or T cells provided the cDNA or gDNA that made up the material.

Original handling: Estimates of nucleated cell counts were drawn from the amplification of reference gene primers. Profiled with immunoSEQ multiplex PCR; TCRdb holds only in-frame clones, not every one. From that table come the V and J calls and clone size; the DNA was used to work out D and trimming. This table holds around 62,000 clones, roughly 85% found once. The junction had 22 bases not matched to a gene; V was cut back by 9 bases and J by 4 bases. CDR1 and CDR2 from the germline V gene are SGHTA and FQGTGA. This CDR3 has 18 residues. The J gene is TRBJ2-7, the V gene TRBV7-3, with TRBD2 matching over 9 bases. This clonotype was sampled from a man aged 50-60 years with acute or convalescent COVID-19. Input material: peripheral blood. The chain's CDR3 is CASLLPQRERGESYEQYV. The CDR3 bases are TGTGCCAGTCTTCTCCCACAAAGAGAGCGGGGGGAGTCTTACGAGCAGTACGTC.